This record covers a single T cell receptor beta chain. The antigen it binds to is not known. Per-nucleotide qualities are absent, and no much larger clonotype sits a single base away. In the paper's terms, the time point label means: baseline before first vaccination. Vaccinee samples were obtained from the UK trials COV001 and COV002, which included a single-blind randomized controlled phase 2/3 trial of AZD1222 (ChAdOx1 nCoV-19) in healthy adults. For TCRbeta chain sequencing, PBMC samples were collected from trial participants at day 0 and at day 28 after the second dose. The record originates from a study of T cell responses to AZD1222 COVID-19 vaccine (dated by TCRdb to the early 2020s). With regard to the full study: Because spike-specific TCR depth and breadth did not differ between the two schedules, AZD1222 recipients who got a second dose at roughly 4 weeks were pooled with those who got a second dose at roughly 12 weeks. TCR sequencing was performed for 233 trial participants, of whom approximately 200 were given two doses of AZD1222 and 26 were given two doses of MenACWY control vaccine. Enrollment into the trials was organized by age into subgroups of 18-55, 56-69 and 70-plus years, and those subgroups contained roughly 140, 27 and 60 TCR-sequenced participants, respectively. Overall study results and their limits: Participants were mostly white British and included more females than males, and it was suggested by the authors that clonal diversity may have been underestimated. Reportedly, close to half of the unique spike-specific TCRs recognized epitopes lying outside the regions that are mutated in the B.1.351 and B.1.1.7 variants. Conclusions about previously exposed vaccinees were limited because only 5 or 6 AZD1222 recipients were SARS-CoV-2 seropositive at baseline. A significant rise in spike-specific TCR breadth and depth was observed after two AZD1222 doses relative to day 0 and relative to MenACWY recipients. No day 14 peak-response samples were available, so repertoires were characterized only after the peak T cell response. In the small 56-69-year group, the increase in depth fell short of significance, most likely because of low power. Vaccine-associated CD4 TCRs spanned the whole spike protein, with dominant responses in regions 160-218 and 743-854.

Sequences MNHEY (CDR1) and SVGAGI (CDR2) are obtained from the germline V gene. Its CDR3 holds 14 amino acids, cysteine through phenylalanine. Here the CDR3 DNA is all that survives: 42 bases in frame from base 1. Deletion took 0 bases off V and 2 bases off J, with a span of 7 bases between the germline ends. The CDR3 regions of human TCRbeta chains were subjected to immunosequencing. The study's processing was this. Repertoire TCRs were matched against a reference library of SARS-CoV-2-specific TCRs generated with the MIRA antigen-specificity platform. Breadth was defined as the fraction of unique TCRs that were SARS-CoV-2-associated. Depth was defined as the fraction of total T cells that were SARS-CoV-2-associated. Using the MIRA data, each spike-specific TCR was assigned both to the spike region to which the TCR was reactive and to a CD4 or CD8 class. Log10-transformed breadth and depth values were compared by one-way ANOVA with Sidak's multiple comparisons tests. Imported from immuneACCESS, the table was reduced by TCRdb to in-frame sequences with V and J called. These copies leave out some clones; in studies compared against another copy, an unresolved V gene accounts for under half, and the cause of the remainder is not known. V, J and clone size were drawn from that table, and D and trimming were deduced from the DNA. The sample table lists roughly 80,000 clones, under 95% of them with a count of one. Under 5% of the sample is taken by the ten largest.

The chain is encoded by TRBV6-5 joined to TRBJ1-2, with no reliable assignment of the D segment. The sequence derives from an adult in good health. This specimen consisted of peripheral blood, obtained on day 0 of AZD1222 vaccination. The DNA sequence is TGTGCCAGCAGTTACTCTCCCGGAAACTATGGCTACACCTTC. Its amino acids are CASSYSPGNYGYTF.